This T cell receptor beta chain is from a study of cytomegalovirus exposure and HLA in healthy donors. Study-level findings and limits: Researchers reportedly found TCR beta sequences accurately predicted most subjects' HLA-A and HLA-B alleles. Analyses of presence/absence relied on an assumption of roughly uniform sequencing depth across donors. Common viral pathogens seemed to be connected with several of the most significant clusters, according to a later analysis. Compared with the approximately 670-donor mean, an Asian-associated ancestry cluster reportedly had fewer N-insertions, according to a later analysis.

It was with 60 Vbeta and 13 Jbeta primers that the PCR ran. The repertoire was sequenced with immunoSEQ multiplex PCR; TCRdb's copy has only in-frame clones and lacks some. The repertoire holds roughly 100,000 clones, approximately 64% seen once, with around 5% in the top ten. Remarks on this clone: The antigen remains unidentified.

The germline V gene encodes CDR1 SGHKS and CDR2 YYEKEE (reference sequence). The V gene lost 4 bases and the J gene lost 2 bases, with 12 bases spanning the gap. This CDR3 is built from 14 residues. The V and J genes are TRBV5-5 and TRBJ2-5; tentative D call: TRBD1 (5 bases). The sequence was obtained from a human donor in good health. The sequencing input was PBMCs. The CDR3 is CASSLRQFQETQYF. CDR3 nucleotides: TGTGCCAGCAGCCTAAGACAGTTTCAAGAGACCCAGTACTTC.